The 23 T cell receptor beta chains presented below share a single source sample, sequenced in a study of CD8 T cells in Susac syndrome. Random hexamers were used to reverse transcribe an amount of roughly 0.45 to 1 ug RNA. TCRdb redid the calling of the immunoSEQ multiplex PCR reads with MiXCR, one entry per CDR3 protein. Of under 200,000 distinct CDR3 sequences in the sample, around 95% were seen once. Sequencing was performed on CD4+ T cells from PBMCs. These receptors came from a human donor in good health.

The chain combines TRBV6-2 or TRBV6-3 with TRBJ1-1; D not resolved. Trimming pared 7 bases from V and 2 bases from J, leaving 17 bases between. CDR1 and CDR2 (germline): MNHEY, SVGEGT. The CDR3 sequence is 15 residues long. This chain's CDR3 is CASTRHGQINTEAFF. The CDR3 nucleotides are TGTGCCAGCACCCGTCATGGGCAGATAAACACTGAAGCTTTCTTT.

This clonotype was found a few times. The chain links TRBV6-2 or TRBV6-3 to TRBJ2-1; 11 nucleotides agree with TRBD2. The CDR3 runs 14 residues. With 5 bases clipped from V and 4 bases from J, the junction kept 1 base outside the gene matches. CDR1 and CDR2 (germline): MNHEY, SVGEGT. This CDR3 reads CASSRTSGYNEQFF. DNA of the CDR3: TGTGCCAGCAGTCGGACTAGCGGGTACAATGAGCAGTTCTTC.

The rearrangement uses TRBV2 and TRBJ1-5; 7 bases align to TRBD1. The trim removed 7 bases at V and 3 bases at J, leaving 9 bases unmatched. The CDR3 loop spans 15 amino acids. Germline-derived CDR1 and CDR2 are SNHLY and FYNNEI. This CDR3 is CASTPDGQVNQPQHF. The CDR3 nucleotides are TGTGCCAGCACCCCCGACGGACAGGTCAATCAGCCCCAGCATTTT.

The V gene is TRBV7-2, the J gene TRBJ2-1; the match to TRBD2 covers 14 bases. The CDR3 runs to 15 residues. The J segment lost 9 bases and the V segment lost 5 bases, leaving 6 bases of the junction unmatched. CDR1 is SGHTA and CDR2 is FQGNSA in the germline V gene. DNA for the CDR3: TGTGCCAGCAGCCAGGGACTAGCGGGGGACATTGAGCAGTTCTTC. It codes for CASSQGLAGDIEQFF.

The genes are TRBV12-3 or TRBV12-4 and TRBJ1-1; no clear D. This CDR3 contains 14 residues. Trimming removed 7 bases from V and 1 base from J, with 13 bases in between. The CDR3 region is CASTSWSGNTEAFF. In nucleotides, the CDR3 is TGTGCCAGCACATCGTGGTCTGGGAACACTGAAGCTTTCTTT.

The V call is TRBV12-3 or TRBV12-4, the J call TRBJ1-2, with TRBD1 matching over 7 bases. With V trimmed by 4 bases and J by 2 bases, 4 bases remained unmatched. The CDR3 extends over 14 amino acids. The CDR3, as DNA: TGTGCCAGCAGTTCCAGGGGGAAAAACTATGGCTACACCTTC. This codes for CASSSRGKNYGYTF.

The CDR3 nucleotides are TGTGCCAGCAGCTTTCAGGGGAACACTGAAGCTTTCTTT. This gives the protein CASSFQGNTEAFF. This sequence joins TRBV7-9 and TRBJ1-1; tentative D call: TRBD1 (5 bases). In germline, CDR1 is SEHNR, CDR2 FQNEAQ (reference sequence). The CDR3 has 13 residues. With 3 bases removed from V and 1 base from J, the gap between germline ends came to 6 bases.

The chain links TRBV7-2 to TRBJ1-6, with D possibly TRBD1 on 5 matching bases. CDR3 length: 13 residues. V was shortened by 3 bases and J by 6 bases, with 6 bases between the two germline ends. CDR1 SGHTA and CDR2 FQGNSA come from the germline V gene. In nucleotides, the CDR3 is TGTGCCAGCAGCTTCGGGGGTAATTCACCCCTCCACTTT. As protein: CASSFGGNSPLHF.

This rearrangement joins TRBV4-1 to TRBJ1-4, with D uncertain. The germline V gene encodes CDR1 MGHRA and CDR2 YSYEKL. The CDR3 spans 15 residues. Deletions cut 2 bases from V and 1 base from J, with 8 bases between. CDR3 amino acids: CASSQLMGTNEKLFF. The CDR3, as DNA: TGCGCCAGCAGCCAATTGATGGGAACTAATGAAAAACTGTTTTTT.

The chain has TRBV19 and TRBJ2-5, with unresolved D. Germline values: CDR1 LNHDA, CDR2 SQIVND (reference sequence). Trimming pared 5 bases from V and 5 bases from J, leaving 15 bases between. This CDR3 region has 14 residues. The CDR3 bases are TGTGCCAGTAGTGTCCTCGCGAAGACGGAGACCCAGTACTTC. Its translation: CASSVLAKTETQYF.

This chain joins TRBV7-9 and TRBJ1-5; D may be TRBD1 (5 bases). Looked up from germline, CDR1 is SEHNR and CDR2 is FQNEAQ (reference sequence). This CDR3 is 15 amino acids long. V was cut by 5 bases and J by 1 base, with 12 bases left in between. In DNA, the CDR3 is TGTGCCAGCAGCCGGGGACGGGAGAGCAATCAGCCCCAGCATTTT. This codes for CASSRGRESNQPQHF.

The rearrangement links TRBV7-9 to TRBJ1-2, with D tentatively TRBD1 (5 bases). Deletions cut 7 bases from V and 4 bases from J, with 13 bases between. Germline lookup yields CDR1 SEHNR and CDR2 FQNEAQ (reference sequence). The CDR3 contains 13 residues. The CDR3 nucleotides are TGTGCCAGCAATAAGGAGGGGAGCTATGGCTACACCTTC. This gives the protein CASNKEGSYGYTF.

V and J are TRBV12-3 or TRBV12-4 and TRBJ2-7; D is possibly TRBD2 (7 bases). Between the trimmed V and J ends, which lost 3 bases and 7 bases, there was a span of 16 bases. This CDR3 is built from 14 residues. This chain's CDR3 is CASSFKGGLWEQYF. CDR3 nucleotides: TGTGCCAGCAGTTTTAAAGGGGGACTATGGGAGCAGTACTTC.

This chain uses TRBV29-1 with TRBJ2-7, with D perhaps assigned TRBD1 or TRBD2 (6 bases each). CDR3 size: 13 residues. Germline CDR1 is SQVTM and CDR2 is ANQGSEA. V lost 6 bases and J lost 3, with 15 bases in between. The DNA for the CDR3 is TGCAGCGTGGGGGCGGGGCAAATCTACGAGCAGTACTTC. It codes for CSVGAGQIYEQYF.

V usage is TRBV7-2 and J usage is TRBJ2-7, with D unresolved. This CDR3 comprises 12 residues. The germline V gene has CDR1 SGHTA and CDR2 FQGNSA. V was cut by 0 bases and J by 2 bases, with 2 bases left in between. CDR3 bases: TGTGCCAGCAGCTTAGCAGCCTACGAGCAGTACTTC. Translating it yields CASSLAAYEQYF.

The gene calls are TRBV3-1 and TRBJ1-1, with a weak D call TRBD1 (6 bases). CDR3 size: 15 residues. V lost 0 bases to trimming and J lost 7 bases, with 15 bases between them. Looked up from germline, CDR1 is LGHDT and CDR2 is YNNKEL (reference sequence). CDR3 sequence reads: CASSQDQLCRGEAFF. The DNA for the CDR3 is TGTGCCAGCAGCCAAGATCAATTGTGCAGGGGTGAAGCTTTCTTT.

V gene TRBV5-1 combines with J gene TRBJ2-7, with 9 bases fitting TRBD2. V lost 0 bases and J lost 5; bases outside the gene matches: 3. Germline V gene data show CDR1 as SGHRS and CDR2 as YFSETQ. This CDR3 region has 14 residues. DNA of the CDR3: TGCGCCAGCAGCTTGGGACTAGCGGAGGACGAGCAGTACTTC. Translation: CASSLGLAEDEQYF.

The V call is TRBV5-1, the J call TRBJ2-7; no clear D. From germline, CDR1 is SGHRS and CDR2 YFSETQ. The germline V and J ends were trimmed by 3 bases and 5 bases, with 9 bases remaining between them. The CDR3 runs 12 residues. CDR3 DNA sequence: TGCGCCAGCAGCTCCGGACGGGACGAGCAGTACTTC. This gives the protein CASSSGRDEQYF.

The chain carries TRBV5-1 and TRBJ1-2; TRBD1 aligns across 7 bases. This CDR3 is 14 amino acids long. With 4 bases clipped from V and 2 bases from J, the junction kept 5 bases outside the gene matches. CDR1 is SGHRS and CDR2 is YFSETQ in the germline V gene. The DNA of the CDR3 is TGCGCCAGCAGCCGGGACAGCACAAACTATGGCTACACCTTC. It codes for CASSRDSTNYGYTF.

This chain uses TRBV20-1 with TRBJ2-3; maybe TRBD2 (5 bases). V dropped 0 bases and J dropped 3 bases, with 7 bases sitting between them. This CDR3 contains 13 residues. Germline CDR1 reads DFQATT; CDR2 reads SNEGSKA (reference sequence). The CDR3 DNA is TGCAGTGCTAGAGATACGGGAACAGATACGCAGTATTTT. This translates into CSARDTGTDTQYF.

This chain connects TRBV4-3 to TRBJ1-4, with D perhaps matching TRBD1 (6 bases). The V end lost 0 bases, the J end lost 10 bases, and 15 bases lay between the germline ends. The CDR3 length is 15 residues. The germline V gene encodes CDR1 LGHNA and CDR2 YSLEER. The CDR3 DNA is TGCGCCAGCAGCCAAGAGAGGCAGGGGACTAGAAAACTGTTTTTT. Translating gives CASSQERQGTRKLFF.

This clonotype appeared a single time. This sequence joins TRBV6-5 and TRBJ1-6; D is ambiguous. V was clipped by 10 bases and J by 7 bases, with 17 bases between them. CDR1 is MNHEY and CDR2 is SVGAGI in the germline V gene. CDR3 size: 14 residues. CDR3 amino acids: CATRLMTGNSPLHF. CDR3 nucleotide sequence: TGTGCCACCAGACTGATGACGGGGAATTCACCCCTCCACTTT.

The chain joins TRBV6-1 to TRBJ2-7; 8 bases are shared with TRBD1. Germline V gene data show CDR1 as MNHNS and CDR2 as SASEGT. The CDR3 is 14 amino acids. The ends lost 6 bases at V and 0 bases at J; junction bases unmatched: 4. The CDR3 DNA sequence: TGTGCCAGCAGGCGGGGACAGGCCTCCTACGAGCAGTACTTC. Translation: CASRRGQASYEQYF.